The entry below describes one T cell receptor (beta chain). The sample is drawn from a study of blood T cell repertoires in COVID-19. Across the study: COVID-19 samples, acute and convalescent, were from the United States, Italy and Spain. T cells, B-cell-depleted T cells, or PBMCs provided the cDNA or gDNA that served as material.

Under the authors' procedure: Scientists estimated how many nucleated cells there were by amplifying reference gene primers. TCRdb's table, derived via immunoSEQ multiplex PCR, lists solely in-frame clones and lacks some. That table furnishes V, J and clone size, whereas the DNA furnished D and trimming. The data contain tens of thousands of clones, around nine tenths of them singletons. CDR3 length: 13 residues. Per germline, CDR1 SGHDT and CDR2 YYEEEE. The V and J ends lost 3 bases and 8 bases, in that order; junction bases with no gene match: 4. This TCR was recovered from a man aged 65 to 85 with active or convalescent COVID-19. V and J are TRBV5-6 and TRBJ2-1; 8 bases agree with TRBD2. Sequenced input: peripheral blood. This CDR3 reads CASSYIAGYEQFF. The CDR3 DNA is TGTGCCAGCAGCTATATAGCGGGATATGAGCAGTTCTTC.